This TCR beta chain was sequenced for a study of shared clonotypes between healthy human individuals. Study-wide results and limits: Deeper or shallower sequencing was expected to change how clonotypes are shared among donors.

Among the unsorted PBMC samples, replicate PCRs used around 300 ng DNA, roughly 30,000 T cell genomes. Sequencing was performed on unsorted PBMC DNA using ten immunoSEQ deep assay plates. Here immunoSEQ multiplex PCR was the method, and the copy in TCRdb shows in-frame clones only, minus some. This sample has 450,000 to 500,000 clones; 81% occur once, and the top ten carry 9.5% to 15%. With 5 bases clipped from V and 3 bases from J, the junction kept 7 bases outside the gene matches. Germline V gene lookup returns CDR1 MDHEN and CDR2 SYDVKM. The CDR3 length is 15 residues. Samples left unsorted employed around 90 million PBMCs for genomic DNA. For this clone: The antigen is not known.

The chain recombines TRBV28 with TRBJ1-2; 9 positions agree with TRBD1. The specimen was PBMCs. The clonotype comes from a woman aged 40 to 50 in good health. Some clones in this sample may be carry-over from other donors' samples. The CDR3 DNA follows: TGTGCCAGCAGTACACAGGGGGCAGGGGACTATGGCTACACCTTC. This codes for CASSTQGAGDYGYTF.